Listed below are T cell receptor beta chains from one sample, sequenced in a study of T cells in Graves' hyperthyroidism and ophthalmopathy. MiXCR, run by TCRdb on the multiplex PCR reads, gives a single entry per CDR3 protein. The profile covers roughly 840,000 distinct CDR3 sequences, with roughly 40% appearing a single time and roughly 8.3% taken by the ten largest. The sample comprised blood. These receptors were collected from a man younger than 35 with Graves' hyperthyroidism. CDR3s include the opening cysteine and the closing phenylalanine or tryptophan. Fields, in order: D gene, J gene, clone size, V gene, CDR3 protein, CDR3 DNA. The D gene is left open where the match is weak. Clone size is not always given. Where it is, it says once, few, many or a class for expanded clones.

D gene: NA; J gene: TRBJ2-7; clone size: NA; V gene: TRBV7-9; CDR3 protein: CASSQEETILGGQYF; CDR3 DNA: TGTGCCAGCAGCCAAGAAGAGACAATCCTAGGCGGGCAGTACTTC
D gene: NA; J gene: TRBJ2-7; clone size: NA; V gene: TRBV11-1; CDR3 protein: CASSSVEISYEQYF; CDR3 DNA: TGTGCCAGCAGCTCAGTGGAGATTTCCTACGAGCAGTACTTC
D gene: TRBD2; J gene: TRBJ2-7; clone size: NA; V gene: TRBV6-5; CDR3 protein: CASHPAWSGRRNEQYF; CDR3 DNA: TGTGCCAGCCATCCCGCTTGGAGCGGGAGACGTAACGAGCAGTACTTC
D gene: NA; J gene: TRBJ2-7; clone size: many; V gene: TRBV15; CDR3 protein: CATSRGTPYEQYF; CDR3 DNA: TGTGCCACCAGCAGGGGCACCCCCTACGAGCAGTACTTC
D gene: TRBD1; J gene: TRBJ2-6; clone size: many; V gene: TRBV7-2; CDR3 protein: CASSLVVQGSSGANVLTF; CDR3 DNA: TGTGCCAGCAGCTTAGTGGTACAGGGGAGCTCTGGGGCCAACGTCCTGACTTTC
D gene: NA; J gene: TRBJ1-5; clone size: NA; V gene: TRBV7-9; CDR3 protein: CASSLGPGRNNQPQHF; CDR3 DNA: TGTGCCAGCAGCTTAGGCCCAGGAAGGAACAATCAGCCCCAGCATTTT
D gene: NA; J gene: TRBJ2-1; clone size: NA; V gene: TRBV29-1; CDR3 protein: CSVAYGYNEQFF; CDR3 DNA: TGCAGCGTTGCGTACGGCTACAATGAGCAGTTCTTC
D gene: NA; J gene: TRBJ2-7; clone size: NA; V gene: TRBV10-3; CDR3 protein: CASSSRGGSTAINEQYF; CDR3 DNA: TGTGCCAGCAGTTCCCGAGGAGGTTCCACCGCGATAAACGAGCAGTACTTC
D gene: NA; J gene: TRBJ1-1; clone size: few; V gene: TRBV5-1; CDR3 protein: CASSINTGEAFF; CDR3 DNA: TGCGCCAGCAGCATAAATACGGGGGAAGCTTTCTTT
D gene: NA; J gene: TRBJ1-5; clone size: NA; V gene: TRBV10-3; CDR3 protein: CAISIVSAQPQHF; CDR3 DNA: TGTGCCATCAGTATCGTGAGCGCTCAGCCCCAGCATTTT
D gene: NA; J gene: TRBJ1-2; clone size: many; V gene: TRBV7-2; CDR3 protein: CASSLTGHGYTF; CDR3 DNA: TGTGCCAGCAGCTTGACAGGCCATGGCTACACCTTC
D gene: NA; J gene: TRBJ2-2; clone size: NA; V gene: TRBV19; CDR3 protein: CASSLGSNTRELFF; CDR3 DNA: TGTGCCAGTAGTTTGGGTTCGAACACCAGGGAGCTGTTTTTT
D gene: NA; J gene: TRBJ2-7; clone size: NA; V gene: TRBV12-3/TRBV12-4; CDR3 protein: CASSLSLGGGPYF; CDR3 DNA: TGTGCCAGCAGCTTGTCCCTAGGGGGGGGGCCGTACTTC
D gene: NA; J gene: TRBJ1-2; clone size: few; V gene: TRBV12-3/TRBV12-4; CDR3 protein: CASSSTRALGGYTF; CDR3 DNA: TGTGCCAGCAGTTCCACCCGGGCGCTGGGGGGCTACACCTTC
D gene: NA; J gene: TRBJ2-5; clone size: NA; V gene: TRBV3-1; CDR3 protein: CASSQDPLAEETQYF; CDR3 DNA: TGTGCCAGCAGCCAAGACCCACTAGCTGAAGAGACCCAGTACTTC
D gene: NA; J gene: TRBJ2-2; clone size: many; V gene: TRBV12-3/TRBV12-4; CDR3 protein: CASRPQGTGELFF; CDR3 DNA: TGTGCCAGCAGGCCGCAGGGGACCGGGGAGCTGTTTTTT
D gene: NA; J gene: TRBJ1-5; clone size: NA; V gene: TRBV7-8; CDR3 protein: CASSPSGWLQVGQPQHF; CDR3 DNA: TGTGCCAGCAGCCCCTCGGGCTGGCTACAAGTGGGTCAGCCCCAGCATTTT
D gene: NA; J gene: TRBJ2-5; clone size: NA; V gene: TRBV5-6; CDR3 protein: CASRPRGQETQYF; CDR3 DNA: TGTGCCAGCAGGCCCCGGGGACAAGAGACCCAGTACTTC
D gene: NA; J gene: TRBJ1-1; clone size: few; V gene: TRBV11-2; CDR3 protein: CASNSYMNTEAFF; CDR3 DNA: TGTGCCTCCAACAGTTACATGAACACTGAAGCTTTCTTT
D gene: NA; J gene: TRBJ1-2; clone size: NA; V gene: TRBV5-1; CDR3 protein: CASSFTGMGFGYTF; CDR3 DNA: TGCGCCAGCAGCTTCACAGGCATGGGATTTGGCTACACCTTC
D gene: TRBD2; J gene: TRBJ2-7; clone size: few; V gene: TRBV19; CDR3 protein: CASDGTSGGAYEQYF; CDR3 DNA: TGTGCCAGTGACGGGACTAGCGGGGGCGCCTACGAGCAGTACTTC
D gene: NA; J gene: TRBJ2-5; clone size: NA; V gene: TRBV12-3/TRBV12-4; CDR3 protein: CASSENPGQLETQYF; CDR3 DNA: TGTGCCAGCAGTGAGAATCCGGGGCAGTTAGAGACCCAGTACTTC
D gene: NA; J gene: TRBJ1-4; clone size: NA; V gene: TRBV2; CDR3 protein: CASSEGGALSNEKLFF; CDR3 DNA: TGTGCCAGCAGTGAGGGAGGGGCGCTTTCTAATGAAAAACTGTTTTTT
D gene: TRBD1; J gene: TRBJ1-2; clone size: once; V gene: TRBV6-5; CDR3 protein: CASSLGQGGFLMVLGGYTF; CDR3 DNA: TGTGCCAGCAGTCTCGGACAGGGGGGCTTTCTTATGGTATTAGGTGGCTACACCTTC
D gene: TRBD1; J gene: TRBJ1-6; clone size: NA; V gene: TRBV7-6; CDR3 protein: CASSLDTGDNSPLHF; CDR3 DNA: TGTGCCAGCAGCTTAGACACAGGGGATAATTCACCCCTCCACTTT